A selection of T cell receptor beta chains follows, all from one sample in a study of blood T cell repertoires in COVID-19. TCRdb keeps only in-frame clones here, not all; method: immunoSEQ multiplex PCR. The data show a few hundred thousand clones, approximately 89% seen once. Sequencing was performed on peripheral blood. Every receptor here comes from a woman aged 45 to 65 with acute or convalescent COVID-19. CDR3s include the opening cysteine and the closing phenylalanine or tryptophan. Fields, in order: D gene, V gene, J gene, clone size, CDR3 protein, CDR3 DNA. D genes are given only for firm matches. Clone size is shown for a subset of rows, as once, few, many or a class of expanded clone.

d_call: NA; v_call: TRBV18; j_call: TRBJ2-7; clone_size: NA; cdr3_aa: CASSPSEDLSYEQYF; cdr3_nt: TGTGCCAGCTCACCTAGCGAAGACCTCTCCTACGAGCAGTACTTC
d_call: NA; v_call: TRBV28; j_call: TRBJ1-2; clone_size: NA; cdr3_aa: CASKGQGLLGYTF; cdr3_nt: TGTGCCAGCAAAGGGCAGGGGCTTCTTGGCTACACCTTC
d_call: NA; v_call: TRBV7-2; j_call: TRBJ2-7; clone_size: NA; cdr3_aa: CASSLRAGYEQYF; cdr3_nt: TGTGCCAGCAGCTTAAGAGCCGGGTACGAGCAGTACTTC
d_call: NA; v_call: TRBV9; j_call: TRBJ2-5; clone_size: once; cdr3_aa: CASSLTGGVQETQYF; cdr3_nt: TGTGCCAGCAGCCTCACAGGGGGGGTCCAAGAGACCCAGTACTTC
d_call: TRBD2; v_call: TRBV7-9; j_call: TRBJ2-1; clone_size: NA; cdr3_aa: CASSLAKGLGGNEQFF; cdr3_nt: TGTGCCAGCAGCTTAGCGAAAGGGCTGGGGGGGAATGAGCAGTTCTTC
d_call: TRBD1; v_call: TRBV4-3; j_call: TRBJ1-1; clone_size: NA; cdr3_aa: CASSPGGRITEAFF; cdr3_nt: TGCGCCAGCAGCCCAGGGGGCCGTATCACTGAAGCTTTCTTT
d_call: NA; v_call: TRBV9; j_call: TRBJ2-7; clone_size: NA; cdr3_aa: CASSAAGTSYEQYF; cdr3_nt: TGTGCCAGCAGCGCCGCCGGGACTTCCTACGAGCAGTACTTC
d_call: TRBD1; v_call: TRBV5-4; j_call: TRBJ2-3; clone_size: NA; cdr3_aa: CASSLGQGFIDTQYF; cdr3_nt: TGTGCCAGCAGCTTGGGACAGGGGTTCATAGATACGCAGTATTTT
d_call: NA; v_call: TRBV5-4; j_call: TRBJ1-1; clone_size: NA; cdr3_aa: CASSSYTGNSLRAFF; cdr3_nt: TGTGCCAGCAGCTCTTACACGGGAAACTCTCTCAGAGCTTTCTTT
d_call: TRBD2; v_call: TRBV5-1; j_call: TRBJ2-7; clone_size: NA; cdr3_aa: CASSPTSLLAQNSYEQYF; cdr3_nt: TGCGCCAGCAGCCCGACTAGCCTACTAGCGCAAAACTCCTACGAGCAGTACTTC
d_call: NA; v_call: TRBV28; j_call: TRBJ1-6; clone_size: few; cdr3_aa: CASSDGTSRYNSPLHF; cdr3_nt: TGTGCCAGCAGCGACGGGACTTCCCGCTATAATTCACCCCTCCACTTT
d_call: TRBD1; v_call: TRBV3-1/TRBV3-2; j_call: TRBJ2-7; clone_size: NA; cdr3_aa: CASTPGQGIYEQYF; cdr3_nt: TGTGCCAGCACCCCGGGACAGGGCATCTACGAGCAGTACTTC
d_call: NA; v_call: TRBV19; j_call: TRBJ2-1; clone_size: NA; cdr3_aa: CANSTRGVTYNEQFF; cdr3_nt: TGTGCCAATTCGACGCGGGGAGTAACCTACAATGAGCAGTTCTTC
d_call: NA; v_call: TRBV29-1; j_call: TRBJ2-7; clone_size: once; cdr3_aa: CSALGGSTYEQYF; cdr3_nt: TGCAGCGCCCTCGGAGGGAGCACCTACGAGCAGTACTTC
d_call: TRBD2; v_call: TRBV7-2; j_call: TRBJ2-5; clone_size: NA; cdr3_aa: CASSPLGGLGETQYF; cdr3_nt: TGTGCCAGCAGCCCCCTGGGAGGGTTGGGAGAGACCCAGTACTTC
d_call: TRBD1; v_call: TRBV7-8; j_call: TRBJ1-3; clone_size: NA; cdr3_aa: CASSLVQGASTIYF; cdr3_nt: TGTGCCAGCAGCTTAGTACAGGGGGCCTCTACCATATATTTT
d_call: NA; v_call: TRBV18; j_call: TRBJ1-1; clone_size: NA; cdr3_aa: CASSPPAGNTEAFF; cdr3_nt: TGTGCCAGCTCACCACCGGCTGGGAACACTGAAGCTTTCTTT
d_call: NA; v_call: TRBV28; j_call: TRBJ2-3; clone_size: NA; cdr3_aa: CASSLGGSGGDTQYF; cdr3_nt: TGTGCCAGCAGTTTAGGGGGCTCGGGTGGAGATACGCAGTATTTT
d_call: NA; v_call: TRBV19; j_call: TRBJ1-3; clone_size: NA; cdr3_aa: CASSNEHSAGNTIYF; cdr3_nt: TGTGCCAGTAGCAATGAACATTCAGCTGGAAACACCATATATTTT
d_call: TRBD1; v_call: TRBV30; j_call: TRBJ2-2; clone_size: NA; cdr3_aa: CAWNRQGAPGELFF; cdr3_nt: TGTGCCTGGAATCGACAGGGGGCCCCCGGGGAGCTGTTTTTT
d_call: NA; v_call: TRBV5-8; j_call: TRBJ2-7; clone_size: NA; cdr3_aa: CASSLMVGTRDREQYF; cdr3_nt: TGTGCCAGCAGCCTAATGGTGGGAACTCGGGATCGGGAGCAGTACTTC
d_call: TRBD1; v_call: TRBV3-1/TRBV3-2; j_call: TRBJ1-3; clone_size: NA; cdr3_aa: CASSPDRVLSGNTIYF; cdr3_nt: TGTGCCAGCAGCCCGGACAGGGTCCTCTCTGGAAACACCATATATTTT
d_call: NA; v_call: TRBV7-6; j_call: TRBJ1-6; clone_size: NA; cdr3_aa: CASSRVSYNSPLHF; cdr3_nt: TGTGCCAGCAGCCGGGTCTCCTATAATTCACCCCTCCACTTT
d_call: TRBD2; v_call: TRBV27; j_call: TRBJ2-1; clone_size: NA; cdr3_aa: CASSRLAVYNEQFF; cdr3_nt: TGTGCCAGCAGTAGGCTAGCGGTGTACAATGAGCAGTTCTTC
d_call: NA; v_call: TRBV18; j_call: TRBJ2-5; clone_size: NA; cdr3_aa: CASSPLGTEGTQYF; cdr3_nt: TGTGCCAGCTCACCCTTGGGCACCGAGGGGACCCAGTACTTC
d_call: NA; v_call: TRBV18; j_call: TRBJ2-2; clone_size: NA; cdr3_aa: CASSLGLSTGELFF; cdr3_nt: TGTGCCAGCTCACTTGGCCTCTCCACCGGGGAGCTGTTTTTT
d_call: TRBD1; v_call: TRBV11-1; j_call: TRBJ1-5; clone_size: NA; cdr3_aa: CASSLTGVNQPQHF; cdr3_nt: TGTGCCAGCAGCCTGACAGGGGTTAATCAGCCCCAGCATTTT
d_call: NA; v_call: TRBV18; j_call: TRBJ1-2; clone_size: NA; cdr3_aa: CASSRGAANYTF; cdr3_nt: TGTGCCAGCTCACGGGGAGCCGCGAACTACACCTTC
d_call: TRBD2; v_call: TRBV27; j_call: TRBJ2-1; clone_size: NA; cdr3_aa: CASSPHFLLAGTYNEQFF; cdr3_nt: TGTGCCAGCAGTCCGCACTTCCTCCTAGCGGGAACCTACAATGAGCAGTTCTTC
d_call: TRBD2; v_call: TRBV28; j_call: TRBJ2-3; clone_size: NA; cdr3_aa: CASSFLLAGGDTQYF; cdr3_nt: TGTGCCAGCAGTTTCCTGTTAGCGGGAGGAGATACGCAGTATTTT
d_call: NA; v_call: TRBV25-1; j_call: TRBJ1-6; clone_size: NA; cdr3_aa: CASSEIGDSPLHF; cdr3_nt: TGTGCCAGCAGTGAGATTGGAGATTCACCCCTCCACTTT
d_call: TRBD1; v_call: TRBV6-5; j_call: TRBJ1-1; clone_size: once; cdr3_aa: CASSPILGQGVEAFF; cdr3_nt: TGTGCCAGCAGCCCAATCCTCGGACAGGGGGTTGAAGCTTTCTTT
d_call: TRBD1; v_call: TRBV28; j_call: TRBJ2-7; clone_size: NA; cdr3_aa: CASSTGQGYSYEQYF; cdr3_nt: TGTGCCAGCAGTACGGGACAGGGATACTCCTACGAGCAGTACTTC
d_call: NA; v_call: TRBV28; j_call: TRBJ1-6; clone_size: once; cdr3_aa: CASSSSSGPIYNSPLHF; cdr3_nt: TGTGCCAGCAGTTCGAGTTCAGGGCCGATCTATAATTCACCCCTCCACTTT
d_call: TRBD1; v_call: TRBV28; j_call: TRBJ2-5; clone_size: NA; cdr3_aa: CASSLVGQGNPETQYF; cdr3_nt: TGTGCCAGCAGTTTAGTAGGACAGGGGAACCCAGAGACCCAGTACTTC
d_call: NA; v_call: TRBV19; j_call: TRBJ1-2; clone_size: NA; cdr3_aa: CASSPPSFFGYTF; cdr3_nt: TGTGCCAGTAGCCCCCCGAGCTTTTTTGGCTACACCTTC
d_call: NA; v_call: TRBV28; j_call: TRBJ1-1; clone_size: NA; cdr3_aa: CASSLSRTEAFF; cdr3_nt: TGTGCCAGCAGTTTAAGCCGGACTGAAGCTTTCTTT
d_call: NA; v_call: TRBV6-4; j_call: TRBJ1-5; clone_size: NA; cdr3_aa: CATSCRGISHSNQPQHF; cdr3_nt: TGTGCCACCAGTTGCAGGGGAATCTCCCATAGCAATCAGCCCCAGCATTTT